A selection of T cell receptor beta chains follows, all from one sample in a study of cytomegalovirus exposure and HLA in healthy donors. Some clones are missing from TCRdb's copy, which holds only in-frame ones; the method was immunoSEQ multiplex PCR. The sample consists of around 84,000 clones, around 77% of them appearing once. Material: PBMCs. Receptors were obtained from a man in his fifties in good health and CMV-seronegative. Each CDR3 is given without its conserved first and last residue. The order of the fields is clone size, V gene, CDR3 protein. Rows may omit the clone size; those that give it use once, few, many or a size class.

>-|TRBV6-5
ASSYGTEAF
>-|TRBV5-1
ASSLVSIQETQY
>few|TRBV5-1
ASSPPDSYEQY
>-|TRBV5-6
ASRPGQLSPPYEQY
>-|TRBV30
ALGSGGATDTQY
>-|TRBV5-1
ASSLGQGGEQF
>once|TRBV27
ASSPRRGGLSVIDEQF
>-|TRBV4-1
ASSQDPGSQETQY
>-|TRBV27
ASSSTYRDRAGSDYGYT
>-|TRBV28
ASRTLQIMNTEAF
>-|TRBV28
ASNLRGTEAF
>-|TRBV9
ASSPQSWSTGYGYT
>-|TRBV10-2
ASSESWGGPNTGELF
>-|TRBV5-4
ASSQAGGGGNSPLH
>-|TRBV28
ASTGDRAITDEAF
>-|TRBV30
AWSAQGLDEKLF
>-|TRBV10-3
AISVRGRNADTQY
>few|TRBV2
ASTKQGSGEKLF
>-|TRBV2
ASRTGSEQY
>-|TRBV7-9
ASNSQGNTEAF
>-|TRBV18
ASSQGESRGYT
>-|TRBV18
ASSPPGLGGGADPDTQY
>-|TRBV4-2
ASGSAGIGTDTQY
>-|TRBV27
ASSWDFGGEQY
>-|TRBV12-5
ASGLAVGGGTDTQY
>-|TRBV9
ASSVDRETEAF
>-|TRBV27
ASSSGVSNQPQH